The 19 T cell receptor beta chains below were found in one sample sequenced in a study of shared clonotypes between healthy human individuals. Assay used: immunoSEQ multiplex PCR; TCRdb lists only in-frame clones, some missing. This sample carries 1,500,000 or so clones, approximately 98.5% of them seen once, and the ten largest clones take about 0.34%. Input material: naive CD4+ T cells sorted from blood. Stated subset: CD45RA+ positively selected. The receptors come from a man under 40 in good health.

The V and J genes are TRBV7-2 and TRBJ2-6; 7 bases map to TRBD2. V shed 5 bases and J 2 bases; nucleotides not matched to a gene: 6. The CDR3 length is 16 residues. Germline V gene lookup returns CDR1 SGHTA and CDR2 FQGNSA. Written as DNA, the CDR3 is TGTGCCAGCAGCCCTTCCGCGGGGGCTGGGGCCAACGTCCTGACTTTC. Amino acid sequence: CASSPSAGAGANVLTF.

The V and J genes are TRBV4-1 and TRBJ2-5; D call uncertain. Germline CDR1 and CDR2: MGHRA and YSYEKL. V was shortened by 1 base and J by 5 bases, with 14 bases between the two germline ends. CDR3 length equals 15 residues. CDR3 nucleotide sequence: TGCGCCAGCAGCCAAGTAGGTGGTAGAGCGGAGACCCAGTACTTC. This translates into CASSQVGGRAETQYF.

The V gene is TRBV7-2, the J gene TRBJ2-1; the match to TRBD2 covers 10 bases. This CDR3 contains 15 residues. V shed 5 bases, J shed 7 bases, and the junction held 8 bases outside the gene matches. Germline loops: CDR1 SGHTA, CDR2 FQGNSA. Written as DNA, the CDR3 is TGTGCCAGCAGCGGCGGGACTAGCGTTAGAAATGAGCAGTTCTTC. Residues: CASSGGTSVRNEQFF.

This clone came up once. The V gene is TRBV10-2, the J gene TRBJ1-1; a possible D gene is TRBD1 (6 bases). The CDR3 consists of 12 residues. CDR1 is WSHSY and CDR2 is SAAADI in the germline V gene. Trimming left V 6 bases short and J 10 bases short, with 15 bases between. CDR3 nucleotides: TGCGCCAGCAGGCACAGGGAAGGGGTAGCTTTCTTT. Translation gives CASRHREGVAFF.

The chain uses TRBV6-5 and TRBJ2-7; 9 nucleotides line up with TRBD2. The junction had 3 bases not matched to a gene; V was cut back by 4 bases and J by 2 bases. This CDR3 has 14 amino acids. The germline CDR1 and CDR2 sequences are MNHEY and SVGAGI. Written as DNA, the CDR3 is TGTGCCAGCAGTTCCGCGGGAGGGACCTACGAGCAGTACTTC. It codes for CASSSAGGTYEQYF.

The CDR3 protein is CASTGTSGSDEQFF. CDR3 nucleotides: TGTGCCAGCACCGGGACTAGCGGGAGCGATGAGCAGTTCTTC. The gene calls are TRBV7-6 and TRBJ2-1; 14 nucleotides line up with TRBD2. The CDR3 totals 14 residues. Unmatched junction bases numbered 4, after V lost 7 bases and J lost 8 bases. Germline CDR1 and CDR2: SGHVS and FNYEAQ.

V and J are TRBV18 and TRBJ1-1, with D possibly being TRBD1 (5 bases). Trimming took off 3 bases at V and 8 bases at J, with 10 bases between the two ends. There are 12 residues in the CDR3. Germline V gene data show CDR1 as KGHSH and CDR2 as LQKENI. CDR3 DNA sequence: TGTGCCAGCTCACCCGACAGAGGAGAAGCTTTCTTT. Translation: CASSPDRGEAFF.

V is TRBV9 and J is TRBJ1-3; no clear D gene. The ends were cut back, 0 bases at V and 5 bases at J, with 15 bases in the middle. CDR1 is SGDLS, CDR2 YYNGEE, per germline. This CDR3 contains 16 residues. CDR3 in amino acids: CASSVGIDGRRNTIYF. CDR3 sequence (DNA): TGTGCCAGCAGCGTAGGAATTGATGGGCGGAGAAACACCATATATTTT.

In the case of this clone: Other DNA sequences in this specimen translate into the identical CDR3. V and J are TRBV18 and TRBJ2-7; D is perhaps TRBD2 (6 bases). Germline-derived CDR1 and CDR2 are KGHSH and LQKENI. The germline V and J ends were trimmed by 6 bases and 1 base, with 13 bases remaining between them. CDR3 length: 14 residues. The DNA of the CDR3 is TGTGCCAGCTCGCCTGCCGGAGGGTCCTACGAGCAGTACTTC. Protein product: CASSPAGGSYEQYF.

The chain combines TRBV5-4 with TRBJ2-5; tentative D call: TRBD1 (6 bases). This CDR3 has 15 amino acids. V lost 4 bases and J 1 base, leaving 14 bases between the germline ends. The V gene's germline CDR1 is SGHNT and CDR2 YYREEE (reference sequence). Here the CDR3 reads CASSLGHQSQETQYF. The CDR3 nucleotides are TGTGCCAGCAGCCTGGGACACCAGAGCCAAGAGACCCAGTACTTC.

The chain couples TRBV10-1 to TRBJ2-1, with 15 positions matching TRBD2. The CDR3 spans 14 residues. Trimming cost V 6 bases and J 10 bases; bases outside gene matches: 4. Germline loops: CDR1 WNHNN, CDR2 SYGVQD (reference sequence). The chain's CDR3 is CASRGLAGGGEQFF. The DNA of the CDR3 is TGCGCCAGCAGGGGACTAGCGGGAGGTGGCGAGCAGTTCTTC.

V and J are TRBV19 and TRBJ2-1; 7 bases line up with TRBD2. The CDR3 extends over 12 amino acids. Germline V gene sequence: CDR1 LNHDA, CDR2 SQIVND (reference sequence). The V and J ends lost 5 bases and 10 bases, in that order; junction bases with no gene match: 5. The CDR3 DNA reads TGTGCCAGTAGTCCAATGGGGGGGGAGCAGTTCTTC. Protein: CASSPMGGEQFF.

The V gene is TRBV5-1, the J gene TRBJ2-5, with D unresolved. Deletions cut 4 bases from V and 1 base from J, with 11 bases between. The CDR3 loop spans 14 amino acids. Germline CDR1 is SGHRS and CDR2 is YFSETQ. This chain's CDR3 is CASSLKTAQETQYF. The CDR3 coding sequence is TGCGCCAGCAGCCTAAAAACCGCCCAAGAGACCCAGTACTTC.

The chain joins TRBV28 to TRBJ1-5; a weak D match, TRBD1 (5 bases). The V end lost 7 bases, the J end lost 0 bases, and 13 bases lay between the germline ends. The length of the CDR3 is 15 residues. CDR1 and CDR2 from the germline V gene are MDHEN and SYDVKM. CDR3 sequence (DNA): TGTGCCAGCAATCCACAGGTCACTAGCAATCAGCCCCAGCATTTT. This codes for CASNPQVTSNQPQHF.

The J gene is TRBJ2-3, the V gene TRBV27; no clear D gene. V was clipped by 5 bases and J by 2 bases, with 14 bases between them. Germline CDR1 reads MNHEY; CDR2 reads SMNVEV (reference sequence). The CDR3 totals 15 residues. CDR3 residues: CASSPRVRPTDTQYF. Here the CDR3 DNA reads TGTGCCAGCAGTCCCCGAGTGAGGCCCACAGATACGCAGTATTTT.

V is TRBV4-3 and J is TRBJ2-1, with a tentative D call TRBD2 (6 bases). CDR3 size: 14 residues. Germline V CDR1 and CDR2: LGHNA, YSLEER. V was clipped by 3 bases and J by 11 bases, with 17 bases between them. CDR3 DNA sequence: TGCGCCAGCAGCCAGGAGGGAAATTACATAAAGCAGTTCTTC. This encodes CASSQEGNYIKQFF.

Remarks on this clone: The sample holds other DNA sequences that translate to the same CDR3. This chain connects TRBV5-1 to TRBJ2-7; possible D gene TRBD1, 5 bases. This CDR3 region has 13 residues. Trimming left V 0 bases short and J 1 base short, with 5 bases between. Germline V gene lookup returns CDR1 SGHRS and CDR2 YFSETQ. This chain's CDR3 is CASSLGQSYEQYF. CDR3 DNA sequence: TGCGCCAGCAGCTTGGGACAGTCCTACGAGCAGTACTTC. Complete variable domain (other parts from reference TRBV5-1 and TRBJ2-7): KAGVTQTPRYLIKTRGQQVTLSCSPISGHRSVSWYQQTPGQGLQFLFEYFSETQRNKGNFPGRFSGRQFSNSRSEMNVSTLELGDSALYLCASSLGQSYEQYFGPGTRLTVT.

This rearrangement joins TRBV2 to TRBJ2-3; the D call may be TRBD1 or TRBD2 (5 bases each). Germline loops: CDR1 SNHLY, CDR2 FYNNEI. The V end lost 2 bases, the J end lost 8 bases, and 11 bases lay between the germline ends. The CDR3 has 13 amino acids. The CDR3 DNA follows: TGTGCCAGCAGTGAATCTGGTGGGGGTACGCAGTATTTT. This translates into CASSESGGGTQYF.

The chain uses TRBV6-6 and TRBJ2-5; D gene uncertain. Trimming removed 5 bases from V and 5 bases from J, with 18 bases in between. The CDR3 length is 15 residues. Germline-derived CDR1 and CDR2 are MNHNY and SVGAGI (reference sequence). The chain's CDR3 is CASSRSRPAMETQYF. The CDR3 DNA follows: TGTGCCAGCAGTAGGTCGAGGCCGGCGATGGAGACCCAGTACTTC.